This T cell receptor beta chain derives from a study of Ad26.COV2.S vaccination and SARS-CoV-2 variants. Profiling relied on immunoSEQ multiplex PCR, and the TCRdb table lists in-frame clones only, not all of them. The profile shows roughly 150,000 clones, approximately 90% of them singletons. Points on this clone: Its antigen remains unidentified.

The length of the CDR3 is 18 residues. Per germline, CDR1 SGHNT and CDR2 YENEEA. Trimming took off 5 bases at V and 0 bases at J, with 21 bases between the two ends. Study-level results: Substantial post-vaccination breadth of spike-specific CD8+ and CD4+ T cell responses was reported. Vaccine and placebo groups showed comparable non-spike TCR breadth. Relative to placebo recipients, vaccine recipients exhibited elevated spike-specific TCR breadth. TCR breadth and depth analyses may have underestimated total T cell responses.

This chain connects TRBV11-3 to TRBJ2-3; D possibly corresponds to TRBD1 (6 bases). This sequence originates from a human donor who had recovered from COVID-19. The material sequenced was peripheral blood, taken after recovery from COVID-19. CDR3 DNA sequence: TGTGCCAGCAGCCTACCAGACAGGCTACTTACTAGCACAGATACGCAGTATTTT. Amino acid sequence: CASSLPDRLLTSTDTQYF.